This T cell receptor (beta chain) was sequenced in a study of brain T cells in children with intractable seizures. Profiled with immunoSEQ multiplex PCR; TCRdb holds only in-frame clones, not every one. The repertoire consists of about 340,000 clones, with 93% occurring once and the leading ten covering around 5%. Study-level findings and limits: Clones missing pre-surgery may reflect undersampling of that blood sample. HCMV serostatus was not known, and viral specificity came from CDR3 similarity only.

The V and J ends lost 8 bases and 2 bases, in that order; junction bases with no gene match: 9. Germline CDR1 LNHDA, CDR2 SQIVND (reference sequence). The CDR3 sequence is 15 residues long. Sample time point: blood from clinic visit 5 months post-surgery; TSC patient then seizure free. Points on this clone: Its antigen is undetermined. Other DNA sequences in this sample translate to the same CDR3.

Material: peripheral blood, obtained 4 to 5 months after surgery. The rearrangement uses TRBV19 and TRBJ2-1; 7 nucleotides line up with TRBD2. The receptor comes from a boy under two years old with tuberous sclerosis and intractable seizures. CDR3 bases: TGTGCCAGTTCTATAGCGGGTGGGACCTACAATGAGCAGTTCTTC. It specifies CASSIAGGTYNEQFF.